Presented here are 10 T cell receptor beta chains from one specimen sequenced in a study of blood T cell repertoires in COVID-19. Clones were read by immunoSEQ multiplex PCR, and TCRdb kept only the in-frame ones, dropping some. The sample includes tens of thousands of clones, around 80% of them seen just once. Sequenced input: peripheral blood. These receptors were collected from a woman aged 50 to 60 with acute or convalescent COVID-19.

V and J are TRBV19 and TRBJ2-5; a possible D gene is TRBD1 (5 bases). In germline, CDR1 is LNHDA, CDR2 SQIVND (reference sequence). Trimming removed 1 base at V and 0 bases at J, with 9 bases between. The CDR3 totals 15 residues. The CDR3 spells CASSIGDRNQETQYF. The CDR3 bases are TGTGCCAGTAGTATAGGAGACAGAAACCAAGAGACCCAGTACTTC. The whole variable domain, remainder taken from reference TRBV19 and TRBJ2-5, is DGGITQSPKYLFRKEGQNVTLSCEQNLNHDAMYWYRQDPGQGLRLIYYSQIVNDFQKGDIAEGYSVSREKKESFPLTVTSAQKNPTAFYLCASSIGDRNQETQYFGPGTRLLVL.

The gene calls are TRBV4-2 and TRBJ2-5, with D unclear. The germline gives CDR1 LGHNA, CDR2 YNFKEQ. V dropped 0 bases and J dropped 5 bases, with 7 bases sitting between them. The CDR3 has 13 amino acids. The CDR3 loop reads CASSQDLRETQYF. The DNA for the CDR3 is TGTGCCAGCAGCCAAGACCTCAGGGAGACCCAGTACTTC.

The chain links TRBV5-5 to TRBJ1-4; the match to TRBD1 covers 11 bases. V shed 3 bases, J shed 0 bases, and the junction held 10 bases outside the gene matches. This CDR3 region has 19 residues. Germline V gene lookup returns CDR1 SGHKS and CDR2 YYEKEE (reference sequence). The CDR3 sequence is CASSWAPGQGVATNEKLFF. In DNA, the CDR3 is TGTGCCAGCAGCTGGGCACCGGGACAGGGGGTTGCAACTAATGAAAAACTGTTTTTT.

This clone has a single count. The chain combines TRBV27 with TRBJ2-2, with 7 bases aligning to TRBD1. CDR1 is MNHEY and CDR2 is SMNVEV in the germline V gene (reference sequence). V trimming: 5 bases; J trimming: 2 bases; junction bases outside the gene matches: 5. The CDR3 contains 15 residues. The CDR3 DNA sequence: TGTGCCAGCAGTCAAGGGACAGTTAACACCGGGGAGCTGTTTTTT. It is translated as CASSQGTVNTGELFF.

The chain couples TRBV7-2 to TRBJ2-1; 8 nucleotides match TRBD2. This CDR3 region has 14 residues. Per the germline V gene, CDR1 is SGHTA and CDR2 is FQGNSA. The ends lost 8 bases at V and 2 bases at J; junction bases unmatched: 5. The CDR3 loop is CASLRREAYNEQFF. CDR3 DNA sequence: TGTGCCAGCTTACGGCGGGAGGCCTACAATGAGCAGTTCTTC.

The V and J genes are TRBV4-1 and TRBJ2-7, with 8 bases identical to TRBD1. Germline CDR1 is MGHRA and CDR2 is YSYEKL. Trimming at V came to 4 bases and at J to 2 bases, leaving 19 bases not matched to a gene. There are 19 residues in the CDR3. The CDR3 DNA sequence: TGCGCCAGCAGCCGATCGGATTCCGGGACAGGAGGCATCCCCTACGAGCAGTACTTC. Protein: CASSRSDSGTGGIPYEQYF.

The chain recombines TRBV18 with TRBJ1-1; 9 bases are shared with TRBD1. Germline V lookup: CDR1 KGHSH, CDR2 LQKENI. Unmatched junction bases numbered 14, after V lost 4 bases and J lost 8 bases. The CDR3 runs 16 residues. As DNA, the CDR3 is TGTGCCAGCTCACTCCTTCTAACGGGACAGGGCATGGAAGCTTTCTTT. As protein: CASSLLLTGQGMEAFF.

This clone was seen a few times. The chain has TRBV7-9 and TRBJ1-4, with 9 bases identical to TRBD1. Unmatched junction bases numbered 18, after V lost 3 bases and J lost 7 bases. This CDR3 region has 19 residues. Germline V CDR1 and CDR2: SEHNR, FQNEAQ (reference sequence). CDR3 bases: TGTGCCAGCAGCTTCGCCGGGACAGGGACCACCTTTGCAGGTGAAAAACTGTTTTTT. The encoded protein is CASSFAGTGTTFAGEKLFF.

This clone has a single count. This chain joins TRBV5-1 and TRBJ2-2, with 8 bases lining up with TRBD1. The germline CDR1 and CDR2 sequences are SGHRS and YFSETQ. V shed 4 bases and J 4 bases; nucleotides not matched to a gene: 6. The CDR3 length is 15 residues. The CDR3 here is CASSDRGGGTGELFF. CDR3 coding DNA: TGCGCCAGCAGCGACAGGGGCGGCGGCACCGGGGAGCTGTTTTTT.

The chain couples TRBV6-6 to TRBJ1-5; TRBD1 matches at 9 bases. Trimming took 5 bases from V and 1 from J; bases not matched to a gene: 15. The germline gives CDR1 MNHNY, CDR2 SVGAGI (reference sequence). The CDR3 is 19 amino acids. The CDR3 region has the DNA TGTGCCAGCAGTCTCTTACCGATGACAGGGGGGAAGAGCAATCAGCCCCAGCATTTT. Protein product: CASSLLPMTGGKSNQPQHF.